The TCR beta chain under discussion was sequenced for a study of identical twins. Study-wide results and limits: A lower insertion count was a feature of abundant cord blood beta clonotypes, with no such feature in memory repertoires.

Germline CDR1 and CDR2: SGHAT and FQNNGV. The CDR3 length is 13 residues. Trimming left V 5 bases short and J 8 bases short, with 13 bases between. This clonotype was counted ten times or more. Antigen specificity is unknown. Via MiXCR, TCRdb re-called the 5' RACE reads, giving one row per CDR3 protein. The sample has fewer than 550,000 distinct CDR3 sequences, 13% to 15% seen once. The same data also went into a second study, on yellow fever vaccine responses in identical twins.

The source material was CD4+ T cells sorted from blood. This chain uses TRBV11-2 with TRBJ2-1, with D possibly TRBD2 on 5 matching bases. The receptor was derived from a woman between 18 and 29 years old in good health. CDR3 residues: CASSGRTVDEQFF. The CDR3 DNA is TGTGCCAGCAGCGGGCGGACTGTCGATGAGCAGTTCTTC. The variable domain in full, completed from reference TRBV11-2 and TRBJ2-1, reads EAGVAQSPRYKIIEKRQSVAFWCNPISGHATLYWYQQILGQGPKLLIQFQNNGVVDDSQLPKDRFSAERLKGVDSTLKIQPAKLEDSAVYLCASSGRTVDEQFFGPGTRLTVL.